This TCR beta chain was sequenced for a study of blood T cell repertoires in COVID-19. Study overall: Material from acute and convalescent COVID-19 was sourced from the United States, Italy and Spain. Nucleic acid was either cDNA or gDNA, and it came from T cells, B-cell-depleted T cells, or PBMCs.

Individuals aged roughly 18 to 100 years were recruited from approximately 22 US areas. Clinical histories supplied by participants themselves formed the basis of cohort assignment. The junction had 6 bases not matched to a gene; V was cut back by 3 bases and J by 2 bases. CDR1 is SGHAT, CDR2 FQNNGV, per germline. This CDR3 has 15 residues. Measured with immunoSEQ multiplex PCR; TCRdb has only the in-frame clones, and not every one. The sample yields 95,000 to 150,000 clones, 84% seen once. This receptor was taken from a woman aged 25 to 39 who had recovered from COVID-19. J is TRBJ2-7 and V is TRBV11-2; TRBD1 aligns across 8 bases. Sequences were obtained from PBMCs or T cells enriched from blood (not recorded which). CDR3 residues: CASSFPGTGAYEQYF. Written as DNA, the CDR3 is TGTGCCAGCAGCTTCCCAGGGACAGGAGCCTACGAGCAGTACTTC.